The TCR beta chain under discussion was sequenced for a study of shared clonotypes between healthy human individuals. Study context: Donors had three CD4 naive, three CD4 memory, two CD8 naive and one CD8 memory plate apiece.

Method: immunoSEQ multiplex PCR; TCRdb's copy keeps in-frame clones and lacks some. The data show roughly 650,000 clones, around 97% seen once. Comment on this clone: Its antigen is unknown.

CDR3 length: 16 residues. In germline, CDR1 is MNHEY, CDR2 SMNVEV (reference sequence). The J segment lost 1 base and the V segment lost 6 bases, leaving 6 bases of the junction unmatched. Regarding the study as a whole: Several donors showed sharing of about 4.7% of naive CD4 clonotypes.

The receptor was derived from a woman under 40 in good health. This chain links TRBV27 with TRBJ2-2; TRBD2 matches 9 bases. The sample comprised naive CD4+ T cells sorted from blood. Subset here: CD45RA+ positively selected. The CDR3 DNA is TGTGCCAGCAGCCTCGGGACTAGCCGGAACACCGGGGAGCTGTTTTTT. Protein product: CASSLGTSRNTGELFF.